These 3 T cell receptor beta chains share one sample of origin, sequenced in a study of cytomegalovirus exposure and HLA in healthy donors (dated by TCRdb to about 2017). The library relied on the immunoSEQ multiplex PCR assay. For the multiplex PCR, a mixture combining 60 forward primers for TCR Vbeta segments and 13 reverse primers for TCR Jbeta segments was used. TCRdb mirrors the immuneACCESS table, restricted to in-frame sequences. Some clones are absent from its copies; in checked studies, under half trace to an unresolved V gene, and the reason for the others is unknown. The sample table contains tens of thousands of clones; only one count was recorded for around four fifths of them. Together, the top ten hold 6% to 8% of the sample. Sequencing was performed on PBMCs. These receptors originate from a woman aged 50 to 60 in good health and CMV-seropositive.

The chain carries TRBV5-6 and TRBJ2-7, with 8 bases identical to TRBD1. V lost 2 bases, J lost 1 base, and 2 bases stayed unmatched. Germline CDR1 and CDR2: SGHDT and YYEEEE. This CDR3 contains 14 residues. CDR3 protein: CASSFGQGSYEQYF. DNA of the CDR3: TGTGCCAGCAGCTTCGGACAGGGTTCCTACGAGCAGTACTTC.

This chain joins TRBV6-1 and TRBJ2-7; 14 bases agree with TRBD2. CDR1 and CDR2 from the germline V gene are MNHNS and SASEGT. The CDR3 length is 16 residues. Trimming removed 3 bases from V and 8 bases from J; junction bases left unmatched: 9. Here the CDR3 reads CASSDHRTSGRSKQYF. The CDR3 DNA sequence: TGTGCCAGCAGTGATCACCGGACTAGCGGGAGGAGCAAGCAGTACTTC.

V usage is TRBV27 and J usage is TRBJ1-2, with 7 bases fitting TRBD1. V was pared by 6 bases and J by 2 bases, with 3 bases of the junction left unmatched. Germline CDR1 and CDR2: MNHEY and SMNVEV (reference sequence). The CDR3 covers 13 residues. CDR3 nucleotides: TGTGCCAGCAGAGCGACAGGGAACTATGGCTACACCTTC. Amino acid sequence: CASRATGNYGYTF.